The entry below gives a single TCR beta chain sequence along with its context. Reverse transcribed after extraction, RNA yielded cDNA as the sequencing template. Some clones are missing from TCRdb's copy, which holds only in-frame ones; the method was immunoSEQ multiplex PCR. This sample has 150,000 or so clones, with approximately 45% found just once. The sample originates from a study of CD8+ T cells in alopecia areata. The CDR3 is made up of 16 amino acids. Germline V gives CDR1 SGHTA, CDR2 FQGTGA. Trimming stripped 2 bases from V and 4 bases from J, with 12 bases between. This clonotype was sampled from a human donor with alopecia areata. Sequences were obtained from CD4+ T cells sorted from blood. The chain has TRBV7-3 and TRBJ2-6, with D perhaps being TRBD1 or TRBD2 (5 bases each). As DNA, the CDR3 is TGTGCCAGCAGCTTATACTCGGGGCGCGGGGCCAACGTCCTGACTTTC. Its protein is CASSLYSGRGANVLTF.